The 26 T cell receptor beta chains below all came from one sample that was sequenced in a study of shared clonotypes between healthy human individuals. Produced via immunoSEQ multiplex PCR; TCRdb's table is partial and in-frame only. The repertoire includes 1,500,000 or so clones, approximately 98.5% of them detected once, and about 0.34% sits in the top ten. Sequenced input: naive CD4+ T cells sorted from blood. The subset denotes: CD45RA+ positively selected. These receptors all stem from a man aged 30 to 45 in good health.

This chain joins TRBV9 and TRBJ1-1; D possibly corresponds to TRBD1 (5 bases). V lost 0 bases and J 0 bases, leaving 15 bases between the germline ends. CDR3 length: 17 residues. Germline CDR1 and CDR2: SGDLS and YYNGEE. The DNA for the CDR3 is TGTGCCAGCAGCGTAGACCCTCGCGGAGGGGTGAACACTGAAGCTTTCTTT. Protein: CASSVDPRGGVNTEAFF.

The rearrangement joins TRBV5-4 to TRBJ2-1, with TRBD2 matching over 15 bases. This CDR3 has 18 amino acids. In germline, CDR1 is SGHNT, CDR2 YYREEE (reference sequence). The trim removed 0 bases at V and 4 bases at J, leaving 5 bases unmatched. CDR3 DNA sequence: TGTGCCAGCAGCTTGGGGACTAGCGGGAGGGCCGGATACAATGAGCAGTTCTTC. It translates to CASSLGTSGRAGYNEQFF.

The rearrangement joins TRBV18 to TRBJ1-5; the D gene is possibly TRBD1 (6 bases). The germline gives CDR1 KGHSH, CDR2 LQKENI. V lost 2 bases and J 1 base, leaving 12 bases between the germline ends. The CDR3 extends over 16 amino acids. In DNA, the CDR3 is TGTGCCAGCTCACCATTGGCAGGGGCGAGCAATCAGCCCCAGCATTTT. This sequence encodes CASSPLAGASNQPQHF. Complete variable domain (other parts from reference TRBV18 and TRBJ1-5): NAGVMQNPRHLVRRRGQEARLRCSPMKGHSHVYWYRQLPEEGLKFMVYLQKENIIDESGMPKERFSAEFPKEGPSILRIQQVVRGDSAAYFCASSPLAGASNQPQHFGDGTRLSIL.

The chain is built from TRBV5-4 and TRBJ2-7; D might be TRBD2 (6 bases). The CDR3 extends over 16 amino acids. V lost 0 bases and J lost 2, with 15 bases in between. Germline V gene sequence: CDR1 SGHNT, CDR2 YYREEE (reference sequence). CDR3 sequence: CASSLVPSLATYEQYF. CDR3 DNA sequence: TGTGCCAGCAGCTTGGTGCCCTCTCTAGCGACCTACGAGCAGTACTTC.

The chain employs TRBV5-1 and TRBJ2-1, with D unresolved. Germline CDR1 reads SGHRS; CDR2 reads YFSETQ. V shed 5 bases and J shed 6 bases, with 15 bases lying between them. The CDR3 consists of 14 residues. The CDR3: CASREGLDFNEQFF. As DNA, the CDR3 is TGCGCCAGCAGAGAAGGGCTAGACTTCAATGAGCAGTTCTTC.

The chain combines TRBV28 with TRBJ2-2; D remains unclear. The CDR3 has 14 amino acids. Germline lookup yields CDR1 MDHEN and CDR2 SYDVKM. V lost 6 bases and J lost 4, with 12 bases in between. CDR3 region: CASRGYLVTGELFF. CDR3 nucleotides: TGTGCCAGCAGAGGGTACCTGGTCACCGGGGAGCTGTTTTTT.

This sequence joins TRBV5-5 and TRBJ2-7; 7 bases map to TRBD1. J lost 5 bases, V lost 4 bases, and 12 bases had no gene match. CDR1 SGHKS and CDR2 YYEKEE come from the germline V gene (reference sequence). CDR3 length: 15 amino acids. The CDR3 nucleotides are TGTGCCAGCAGCAGGATGACAGGGACGGTGGACGAGCAGTACTTC. Translating gives CASSRMTGTVDEQYF.

The chain carries TRBV10-1 and TRBJ2-1; TRBD2 aligns across 8 bases. The CDR3 has 14 residues. V lost 7 bases to trimming and J lost 10 bases; unmatched junction nucleotides: 12. Per germline, CDR1 WNHNN and CDR2 SYGVQD (reference sequence). CDR3: CASTPSGRNNEQFF. The CDR3 region has the DNA TGCGCCAGCACTCCCAGCGGGAGAAATAACGAGCAGTTCTTC.

This chain uses TRBV2 with TRBJ2-1, with 7 bases fitting TRBD2. Germline V lookup: CDR1 SNHLY, CDR2 FYNNEI. The CDR3 consists of 14 residues. Germline trimming cut 7 bases from V and 3 bases from J; bases unmatched to any gene: 6. CDR3 nucleotide sequence: TGTGCCAGCATAAGGCTAGCGGTCTACAATGAGCAGTTCTTC. It specifies CASIRLAVYNEQFF.

The genes are TRBV6-5 and TRBJ1-4; D perhaps matches TRBD1 (6 bases). The ends were cut back, 5 bases at V and 5 bases at J, with 12 bases in the middle. Germline CDR1 MNHEY, CDR2 SVGAGI. The CDR3 runs 14 residues. The CDR3 reads CASSRRQANEKLFF. The CDR3 coding sequence is TGTGCCAGCAGTCGTCGACAGGCAAATGAAAAACTGTTTTTT.

The chain uses TRBV18 and TRBJ1-3; 7 bases map to TRBD1. The ends lost 5 bases at V and 3 bases at J; junction bases unmatched: 7. Germline V gene sequence: CDR1 KGHSH, CDR2 LQKENI. The CDR3 spans 15 residues. The CDR3 sequence: CASSSTGFFGNTIYF. CDR3 coding DNA: TGTGCCAGCTCATCGACAGGGTTTTTTGGAAACACCATATATTTT. The whole variable domain, remainder taken from reference TRBV18 and TRBJ1-3, is NAGVMQNPRHLVRRRGQEARLRCSPMKGHSHVYWYRQLPEEGLKFMVYLQKENIIDESGMPKERFSAEFPKEGPSILRIQQVVRGDSAAYFCASSSTGFFGNTIYFGEGSWLTVV.

The rearrangement uses TRBV6-5 and TRBJ2-7; D is unresolved. Trimming pared 4 bases from V and 0 bases from J, leaving 10 bases between. Germline V gives CDR1 MNHEY, CDR2 SVGAGI. The CDR3 contains 14 residues. For the CDR3, the DNA is TGTGCCAGCAGTTCCCCCAGGCGCTCCTACGAGCAGTACTTC. The encoded protein is CASSSPRRSYEQYF.

V is TRBV21-1 and J is TRBJ1-2. TRBV21-1 has pseudogene status. CDR3 length: 15 residues. The CDR3 DNA sequence: TGTGCCAGCAGCAAAGTAAGGGTACAGAGCTATGGCTACACCTTC. Residues: CASSKVRVQSYGYTF.

The gene calls are TRBV10-3 and TRBJ1-4, with D perhaps matching TRBD1 (5 bases). The CDR3 spans 14 residues. Trimming shortened V by 10 bases and J by 8 bases, and 20 bases separated the two germline ends. Germline CDR1 is ENHRY and CDR2 is SYGVKD. CDR3 in amino acids: CATRDSQGSEKLFF. The CDR3 DNA reads TGTGCCACCCGAGATAGCCAGGGCTCGGAAAAACTGTTTTTT.

This clone turned up a few times. The genes are TRBV7-8 and TRBJ1-5, with D maybe TRBD1 (5 bases). Trimming cost V 5 bases and J 6 bases, with 11 bases left between them. The CDR3 sequence is 13 residues long. CDR1 and CDR2 from the germline V gene are SGHVS and FQNEAQ. CDR3 nucleotide sequence: TGTGCCAGCAGCAAGCTGGGGGTTCAGCCCCAGCATTTT. It yields the protein CASSKLGVQPQHF.

A note on this clone: This same CDR3 is encoded by further DNA sequences in the sample. This rearrangement joins TRBV7-9 to TRBJ2-1; D gene ambiguous. The CDR3 covers 12 residues. CDR1 is SEHNR, CDR2 FQNEAQ, per germline (reference sequence). Trimming took off 2 bases at V and 7 bases at J, with 6 bases between the two ends. The CDR3 bases are TGTGCCAGCAGCTTAACGTATAATGAGCAGTTCTTC. Translated, it gives CASSLTYNEQFF.

The chain carries TRBV28 and TRBJ1-5; no clear D gene. Germline assignment: CDR1 MDHEN and CDR2 SYDVKM. The CDR3 extends over 12 amino acids. Trimming removed 7 bases from V and 5 bases from J, with 9 bases in between. The CDR3 loop reads CASTLSYQPQHF. The CDR3, as DNA: TGTGCCAGCACCCTAAGCTATCAGCCCCAGCATTTT.

The chain links TRBV29-1 to TRBJ2-7; D remains ambiguous. Germline-derived CDR1 and CDR2 are SQVTM and ANQGSEA. The CDR3 has 13 residues. V gave up 4 bases and J gave up 2 bases, with 12 bases separating them. In nucleotides, the CDR3 is TGCAGCGTTGGATTAGAAACGCCCTACGAGCAGTACTTC. Translated: CSVGLETPYEQYF.

The chain joins TRBV19 to TRBJ1-1, with 11 bases aligning to TRBD1. V trimming: 1 base; J trimming: 8 bases; junction bases outside the gene matches: 3. CDR3 length: 14 residues. In germline, CDR1 is LNHDA, CDR2 SQIVND (reference sequence). CDR3 nucleotide sequence: TGTGCCAGTAGTATAGTCGGGACAGGGGGAGAAGCTTTCTTT. This codes for CASSIVGTGGEAFF.

The chain combines TRBV11-2 with TRBJ2-1, with D tentatively TRBD1 (7 bases). The V and J ends lost 3 bases and 10 bases respectively, with 19 bases between them. The CDR3 totals 15 residues. Germline V gene lookup returns CDR1 SGHAT and CDR2 FQNNGV. The CDR3, as DNA: TGTGCCAGCAGCTTGGATCATTACAGGGGAGGCGAGCAGTTCTTC. It encodes CASSLDHYRGGEQFF.

This CDR3 is CASSLDSGRSGNEQFF. The CDR3 nucleotides are TGTGCCAGCAGCTTAGATTCTGGTCGTAGCGGCAATGAGCAGTTCTTC. The rearrangement joins TRBV11-2 to TRBJ2-1; a weak D match, TRBD2 (6 bases). Germline V gene data show CDR1 as SGHAT and CDR2 as FQNNGV. V was clipped by 0 bases and J by 6 bases, with 15 bases between them. This CDR3 is built from 16 residues.

This chain connects TRBV27 to TRBJ2-1, with D possibly being TRBD2 (6 bases). The V end lost 2 bases, the J end lost 8 bases, and 22 bases lay between the germline ends. Germline V gene lookup returns CDR1 MNHEY and CDR2 SMNVEV (reference sequence). This CDR3 is built from 17 residues. The CDR3 DNA sequence: TGTGCCAGCAGTTTACCCCAAGGTCGGGGGAGTATCCATGAGCAGTTCTTC. It yields the protein CASSLPQGRGSIHEQFF.

A single count supports this clone. The chain recombines TRBV5-1 with TRBJ1-3; maybe TRBD1 (6 bases). Between the trimmed V and J ends, which lost 0 bases and 4 bases, there was a span of 11 bases. CDR1 and CDR2 (germline): SGHRS, YFSETQ. The CDR3 length is 15 residues. The CDR3 region has the DNA TGCGCCAGCAGCTTGGATAGACAGGCGGGAAACACCATATATTTT. Translation gives CASSLDRQAGNTIYF.

The chain has TRBV6-5 and TRBJ2-5; 7 nucleotides agree with TRBD2. The CDR3 is made up of 14 amino acids. V shed 8 bases and J 5 bases; nucleotides not matched to a gene: 11. CDR1 is MNHEY, CDR2 SVGAGI, per germline. The CDR3 protein is CASGRWEGPETQYF. For the CDR3, the DNA is TGTGCCAGCGGAAGGTGGGAGGGCCCGGAGACCCAGTACTTC.

J is TRBJ2-5 and V is TRBV7-2; D is perhaps TRBD2 (6 bases). CDR1 and CDR2 from the germline V gene are SGHTA and FQGNSA. V was pared by 5 bases and J by 5 bases, with 12 bases between. The CDR3 is 13 residues long. CDR3 sequence reads: CASSPRGWETQYF. CDR3 nucleotide sequence: TGTGCCAGCAGCCCTCGGGGGTGGGAGACCCAGTACTTC.

The chain links TRBV19 to TRBJ2-2, with 10 bases fitting TRBD1. This CDR3 is 15 amino acids long. V was clipped by 3 bases and J by 6 bases; unmatched bases: 4. CDR1 is LNHDA, CDR2 SQIVND, per germline (reference sequence). The CDR3 DNA sequence: TGTGCCAGTAGTATCGGGACAGGGGACGCCGGGGAGCTGTTTTTT. It specifies CASSIGTGDAGELFF.